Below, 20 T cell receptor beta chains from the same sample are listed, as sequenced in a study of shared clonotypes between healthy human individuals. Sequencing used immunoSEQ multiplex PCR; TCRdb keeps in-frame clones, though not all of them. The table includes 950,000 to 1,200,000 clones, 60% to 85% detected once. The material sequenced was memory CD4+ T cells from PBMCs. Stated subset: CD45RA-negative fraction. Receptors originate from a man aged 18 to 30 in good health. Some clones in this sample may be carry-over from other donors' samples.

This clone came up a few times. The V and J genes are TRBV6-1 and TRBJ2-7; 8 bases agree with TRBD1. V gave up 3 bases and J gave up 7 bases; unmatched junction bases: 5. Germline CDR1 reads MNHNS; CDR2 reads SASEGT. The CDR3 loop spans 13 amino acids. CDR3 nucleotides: TGTGCCAGCAGTGACCTAGGACAGGGAGAGCAGTACTTC. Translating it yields CASSDLGQGEQYF.

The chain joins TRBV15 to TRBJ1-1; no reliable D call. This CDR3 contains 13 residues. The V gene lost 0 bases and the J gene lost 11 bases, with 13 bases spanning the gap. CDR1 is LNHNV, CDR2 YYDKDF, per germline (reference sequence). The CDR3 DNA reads TGTGCCACCAGCAGAGAATCAGGCTCACGGGCTTTCTTT. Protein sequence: CATSRESGSRAFF.

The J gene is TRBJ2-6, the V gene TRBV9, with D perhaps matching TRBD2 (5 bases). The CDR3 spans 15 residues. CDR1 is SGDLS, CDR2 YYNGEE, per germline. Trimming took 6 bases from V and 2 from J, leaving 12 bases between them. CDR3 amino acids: CASKAGTTGANVLTF. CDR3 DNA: TGTGCCAGCAAGGCGGGTACAACTGGGGCCAACGTCCTGACTTTC.

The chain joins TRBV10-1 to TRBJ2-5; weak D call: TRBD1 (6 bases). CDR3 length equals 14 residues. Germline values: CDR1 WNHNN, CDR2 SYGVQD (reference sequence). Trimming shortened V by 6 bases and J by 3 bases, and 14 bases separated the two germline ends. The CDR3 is CASSRGGSEETQYF. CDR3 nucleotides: TGCGCCAGCAGCCGAGGGGGAAGTGAAGAGACCCAGTACTTC.

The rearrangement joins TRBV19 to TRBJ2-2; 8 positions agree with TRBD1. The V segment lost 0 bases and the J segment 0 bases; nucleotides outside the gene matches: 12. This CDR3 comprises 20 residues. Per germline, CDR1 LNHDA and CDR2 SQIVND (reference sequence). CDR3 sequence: CASSIDDRGRGYPNTGELFF. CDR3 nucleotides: TGTGCCAGTAGTATAGACGACAGGGGAAGGGGCTACCCGAACACCGGGGAGCTGTTTTTT.

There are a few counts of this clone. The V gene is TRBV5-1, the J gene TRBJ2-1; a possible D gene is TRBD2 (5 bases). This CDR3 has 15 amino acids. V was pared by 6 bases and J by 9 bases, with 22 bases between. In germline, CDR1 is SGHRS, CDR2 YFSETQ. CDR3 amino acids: CASTLELGISGEQFF. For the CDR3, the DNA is TGCGCCAGCACCCTGGAACTAGGCATCTCGGGTGAGCAGTTCTTC.

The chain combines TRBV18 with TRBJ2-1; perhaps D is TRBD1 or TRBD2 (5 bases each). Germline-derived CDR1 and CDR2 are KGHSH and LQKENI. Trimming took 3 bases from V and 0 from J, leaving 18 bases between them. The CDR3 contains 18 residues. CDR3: CASSPARDRRSSYNEQFF. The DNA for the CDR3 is TGTGCCAGCTCACCCGCCCGGGACCGTCGAAGCTCCTACAATGAGCAGTTCTTC. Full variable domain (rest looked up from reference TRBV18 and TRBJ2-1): NAGVMQNPRHLVRRRGQEARLRCSPMKGHSHVYWYRQLPEEGLKFMVYLQKENIIDESGMPKERFSAEFPKEGPSILRIQQVVRGDSAAYFCASSPARDRRSSYNEQFFGPGTRLTVL.

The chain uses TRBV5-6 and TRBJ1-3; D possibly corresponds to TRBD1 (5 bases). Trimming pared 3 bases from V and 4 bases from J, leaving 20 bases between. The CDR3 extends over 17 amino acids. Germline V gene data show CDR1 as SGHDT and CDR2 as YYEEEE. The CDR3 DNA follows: TGTGCCAGCAGCTCCTGGCTGGATGGGGACGGAGGAAACACCATATATTTT. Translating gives CASSSWLDGDGGNTIYF.

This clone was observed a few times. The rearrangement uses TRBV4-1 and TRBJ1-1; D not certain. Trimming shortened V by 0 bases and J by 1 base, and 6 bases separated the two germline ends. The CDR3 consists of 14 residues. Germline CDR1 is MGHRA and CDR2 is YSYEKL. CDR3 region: CASSQDLGNTEAFF. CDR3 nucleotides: TGCGCCAGCAGCCAAGATTTGGGGAACACTGAAGCTTTCTTT.

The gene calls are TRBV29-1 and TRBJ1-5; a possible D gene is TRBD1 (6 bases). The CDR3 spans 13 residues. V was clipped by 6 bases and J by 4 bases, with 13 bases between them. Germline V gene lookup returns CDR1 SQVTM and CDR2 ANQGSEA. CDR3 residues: CSVSGGANQPQHF. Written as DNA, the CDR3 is TGCAGCGTCTCTGGGGGGGCAAATCAGCCCCAGCATTTT.

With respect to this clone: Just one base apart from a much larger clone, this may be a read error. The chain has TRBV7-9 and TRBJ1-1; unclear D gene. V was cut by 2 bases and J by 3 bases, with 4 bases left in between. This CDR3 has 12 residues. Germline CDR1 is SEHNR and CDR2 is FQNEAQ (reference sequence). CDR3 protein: CASSLQYTEAFF. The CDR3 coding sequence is TGTGCCAGCAGCTTACAGTACACTGAAGCTTTCTTT.

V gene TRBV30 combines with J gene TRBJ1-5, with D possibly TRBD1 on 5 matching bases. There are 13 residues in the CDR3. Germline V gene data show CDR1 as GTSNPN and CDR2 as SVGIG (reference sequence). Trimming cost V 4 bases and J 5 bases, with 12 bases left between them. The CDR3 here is CAWKGRLDQPQHF. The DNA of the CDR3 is TGTGCCTGGAAGGGACGTTTAGATCAGCCCCAGCATTTT.

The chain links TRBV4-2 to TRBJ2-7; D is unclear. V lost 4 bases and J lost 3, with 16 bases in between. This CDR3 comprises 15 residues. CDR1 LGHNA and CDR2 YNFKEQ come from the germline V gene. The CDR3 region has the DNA TGTGCCAGCAGCCTTAATCCCGGGCCCTACTACGAGCAGTACTTC. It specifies CASSLNPGPYYEQYF.

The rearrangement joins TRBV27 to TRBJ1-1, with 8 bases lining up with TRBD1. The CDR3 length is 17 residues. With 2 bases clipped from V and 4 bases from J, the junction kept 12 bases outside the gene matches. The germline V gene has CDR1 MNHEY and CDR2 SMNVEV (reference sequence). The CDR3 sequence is CASSLRQGAQSFTEAFF. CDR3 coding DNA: TGTGCCAGCAGTTTACGGCAGGGGGCGCAGAGTTTCACTGAAGCTTTCTTT.

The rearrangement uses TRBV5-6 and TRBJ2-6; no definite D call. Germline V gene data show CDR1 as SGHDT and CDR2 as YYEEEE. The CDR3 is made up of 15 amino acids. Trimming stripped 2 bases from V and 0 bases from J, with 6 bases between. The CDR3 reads CASSFWSSGANVLTF. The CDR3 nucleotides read TGTGCCAGCAGCTTCTGGAGCTCTGGGGCCAACGTCCTGACTTTC. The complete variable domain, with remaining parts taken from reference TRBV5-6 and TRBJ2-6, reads DAGVTQSPTHLIKTRGQQVTLRCSPKSGHDTVSWYQQALGQGPQFIFQYYEEEERQRGNFPDRFSGHQFPNYSSELNVNALLLGDSALYLCASSFWSSGANVLTFGAGSRLTVL.

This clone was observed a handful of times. CDR3 nucleotides: TGCGCCAGCAGCTTGGTGCACATTCTGTACACTGAAGCTTTCTTT. This sequence encodes CASSLVHILYTEAFF. The rearrangement uses TRBV5-1 and TRBJ1-1; D not certain. CDR1 and CDR2 from the germline V gene are SGHRS and YFSETQ. Trimming stripped 0 bases from V and 3 bases from J, with 12 bases between. The length of the CDR3 is 15 residues.

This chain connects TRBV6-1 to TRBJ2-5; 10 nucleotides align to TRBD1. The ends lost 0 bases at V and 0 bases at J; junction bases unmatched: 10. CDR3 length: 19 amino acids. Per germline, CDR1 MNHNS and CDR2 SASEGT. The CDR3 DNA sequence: TGTGCCAGCAGTGAAGCGCGGGACAGGGGTCCCCTGGACCAAGAGACCCAGTACTTC. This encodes CASSEARDRGPLDQETQYF.

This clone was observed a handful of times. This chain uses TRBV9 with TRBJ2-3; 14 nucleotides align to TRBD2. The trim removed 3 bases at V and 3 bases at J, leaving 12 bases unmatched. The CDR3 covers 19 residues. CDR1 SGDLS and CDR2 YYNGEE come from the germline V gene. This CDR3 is CASSETGTSGSSWTDTQYF. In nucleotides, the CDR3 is TGTGCCAGCAGCGAAACCGGGACTAGCGGGAGTTCATGGACAGATACGCAGTATTTT.

The CDR3 region has the DNA TGTGCCAGCAGTTATACTAGGACAGGACCCCACACTGAAGCTTTCTTT. It translates to CASSYTRTGPHTEAFF. This chain joins TRBV7-8 and TRBJ1-1, with TRBD1 matching 7 bases. V was clipped by 6 bases and J by 3 bases; unmatched bases: 13. CDR3 length: 16 amino acids. Germline-derived CDR1 and CDR2 are SGHVS and FQNEAQ.

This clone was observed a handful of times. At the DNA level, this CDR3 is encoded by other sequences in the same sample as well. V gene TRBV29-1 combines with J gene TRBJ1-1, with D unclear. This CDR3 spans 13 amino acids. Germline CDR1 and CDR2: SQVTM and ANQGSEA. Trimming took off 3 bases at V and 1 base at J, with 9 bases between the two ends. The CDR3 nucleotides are TGCAGCGTTGATTCGGGAGGGAACACTGAAGCTTTCTTT. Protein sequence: CSVDSGGNTEAFF.